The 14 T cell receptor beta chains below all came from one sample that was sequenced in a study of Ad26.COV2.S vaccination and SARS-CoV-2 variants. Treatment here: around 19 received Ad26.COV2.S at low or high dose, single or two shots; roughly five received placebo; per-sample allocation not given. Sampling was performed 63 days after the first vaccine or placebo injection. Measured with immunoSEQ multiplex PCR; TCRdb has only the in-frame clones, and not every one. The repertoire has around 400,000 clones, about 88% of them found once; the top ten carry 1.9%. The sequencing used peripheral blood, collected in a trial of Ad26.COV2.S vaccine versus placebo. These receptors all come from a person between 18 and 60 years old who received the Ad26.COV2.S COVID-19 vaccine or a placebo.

The CDR3 sequence is CASGPQLFSGRVNEQFF. CDR3 nucleotides: TGCGCCAGCGGACCCCAACTTTTTAGCGGGAGAGTCAATGAGCAGTTCTTC. The chain employs TRBV10-2 and TRBJ2-1; 9 positions match TRBD2. Trimming at V came to 8 bases and at J to 6 bases, leaving 17 bases not matched to a gene. The CDR3 sequence is 17 residues long. CDR1 and CDR2 (germline): WSHSY, SAAADI.

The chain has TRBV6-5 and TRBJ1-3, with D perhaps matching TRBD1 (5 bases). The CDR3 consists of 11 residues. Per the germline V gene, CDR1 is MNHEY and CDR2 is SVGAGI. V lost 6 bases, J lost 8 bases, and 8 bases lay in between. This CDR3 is CASSRAYTIYF. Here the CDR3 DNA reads TGTGCCAGCAGCAGGGCTTACACCATATATTTT.

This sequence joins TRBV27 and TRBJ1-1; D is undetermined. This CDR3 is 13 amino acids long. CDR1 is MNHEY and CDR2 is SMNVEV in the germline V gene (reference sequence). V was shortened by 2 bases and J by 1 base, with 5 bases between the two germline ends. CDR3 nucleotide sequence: TGTGCCAGCAGTTTAGGGAGGAACACTGAAGCTTTCTTT. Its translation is CASSLGRNTEAFF.

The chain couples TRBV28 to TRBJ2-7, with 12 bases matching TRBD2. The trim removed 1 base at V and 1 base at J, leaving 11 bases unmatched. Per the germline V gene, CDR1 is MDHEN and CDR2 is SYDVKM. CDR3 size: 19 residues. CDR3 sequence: CASSLFLSLTSGSSYEQYF. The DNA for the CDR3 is TGTGCCAGCAGTTTATTCCTCTCCTTGACTAGCGGGAGTTCCTACGAGCAGTACTTC.

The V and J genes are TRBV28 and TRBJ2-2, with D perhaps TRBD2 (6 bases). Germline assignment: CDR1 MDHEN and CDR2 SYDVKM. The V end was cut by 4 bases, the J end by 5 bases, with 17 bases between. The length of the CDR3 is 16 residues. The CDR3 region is CASSSPPGRGTGELFF. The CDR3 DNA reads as TGTGCCAGCAGTTCCCCCCCGGGCCGGGGGACCGGGGAGCTGTTTTTT.

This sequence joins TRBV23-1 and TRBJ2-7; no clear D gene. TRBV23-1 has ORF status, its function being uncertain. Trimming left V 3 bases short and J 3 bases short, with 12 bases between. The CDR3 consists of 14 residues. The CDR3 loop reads CASSHLSYLYEQYF. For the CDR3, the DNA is TGCGCCAGCAGTCACCTTTCTTACCTCTACGAGCAGTACTTC.

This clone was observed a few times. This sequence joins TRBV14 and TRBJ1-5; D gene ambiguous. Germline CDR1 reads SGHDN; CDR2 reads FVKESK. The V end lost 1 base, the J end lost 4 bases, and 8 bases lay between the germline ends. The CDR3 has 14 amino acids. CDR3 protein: CASSQGKGNQPQHF. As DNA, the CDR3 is TGTGCCAGCAGCCAAGGTAAAGGGAATCAGCCCCAGCATTTT.

CDR3 in amino acids: CSASESYEQYF. The CDR3 nucleotides read TGCAGTGCTAGTGAGTCCTACGAGCAGTACTTC. J is TRBJ2-7 and V is TRBV20-1; the D is unclear. Trimming pared 3 bases from V and 1 base from J, leaving 4 bases between. The CDR3 runs to 11 residues. CDR1 DFQATT and CDR2 SNEGSKA come from the germline V gene (reference sequence).

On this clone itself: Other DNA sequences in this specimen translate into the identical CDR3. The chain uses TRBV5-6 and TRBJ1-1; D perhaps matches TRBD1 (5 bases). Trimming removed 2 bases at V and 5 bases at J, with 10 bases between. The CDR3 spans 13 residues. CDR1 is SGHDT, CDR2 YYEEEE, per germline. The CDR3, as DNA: TGTGCCAGCAGCTTCGGGGGTGGGACTGAAGCTTTCTTT. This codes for CASSFGGGTEAFF.

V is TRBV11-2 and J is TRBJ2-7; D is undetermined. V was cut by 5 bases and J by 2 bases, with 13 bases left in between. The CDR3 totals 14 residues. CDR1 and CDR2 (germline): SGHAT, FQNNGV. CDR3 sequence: CASSLDGETYEQYF. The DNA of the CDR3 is TGTGCCAGCAGCCTGGACGGCGAAACCTACGAGCAGTACTTC.

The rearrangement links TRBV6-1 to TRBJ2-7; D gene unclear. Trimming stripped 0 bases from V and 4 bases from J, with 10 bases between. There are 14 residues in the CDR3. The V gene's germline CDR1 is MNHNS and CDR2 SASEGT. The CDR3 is CASSEAPLPYEQYF. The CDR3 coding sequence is TGTGCCAGCAGTGAAGCCCCACTGCCTTACGAGCAGTACTTC.

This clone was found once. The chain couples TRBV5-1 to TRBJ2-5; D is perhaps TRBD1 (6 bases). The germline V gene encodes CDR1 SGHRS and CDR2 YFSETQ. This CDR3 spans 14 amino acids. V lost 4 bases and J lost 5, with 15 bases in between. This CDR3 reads CASSGQGRLETQYF. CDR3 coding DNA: TGCGCCAGCAGCGGGCAGGGGCGGCTTGAGACCCAGTACTTC.

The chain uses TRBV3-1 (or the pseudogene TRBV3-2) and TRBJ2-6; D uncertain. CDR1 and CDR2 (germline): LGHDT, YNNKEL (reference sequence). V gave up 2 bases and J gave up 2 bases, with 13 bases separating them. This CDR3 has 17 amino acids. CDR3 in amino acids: CASSQLGRAAGANVLTF. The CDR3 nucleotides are TGTGCCAGCAGCCAATTGGGTAGGGCCGCTGGGGCCAACGTCCTGACTTTC.

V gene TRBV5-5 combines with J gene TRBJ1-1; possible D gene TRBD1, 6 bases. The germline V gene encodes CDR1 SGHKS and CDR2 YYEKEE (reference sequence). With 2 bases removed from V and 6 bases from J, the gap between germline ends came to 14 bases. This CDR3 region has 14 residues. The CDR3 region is CASSFQTGIAEAFF. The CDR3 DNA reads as TGTGCCAGCAGCTTCCAAACAGGGATAGCTGAAGCTTTCTTT. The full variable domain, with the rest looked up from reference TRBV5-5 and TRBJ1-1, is DAGVTQSPTHLIKTRGQQVTLRCSPISGHKSVSWYQQVLGQGPQFIFQYYEKEERGRGNFPDRFSARQFPNYSSELNVNALLLGDSALYLCASSFQTGIAEAFFGQGTRLTVV.